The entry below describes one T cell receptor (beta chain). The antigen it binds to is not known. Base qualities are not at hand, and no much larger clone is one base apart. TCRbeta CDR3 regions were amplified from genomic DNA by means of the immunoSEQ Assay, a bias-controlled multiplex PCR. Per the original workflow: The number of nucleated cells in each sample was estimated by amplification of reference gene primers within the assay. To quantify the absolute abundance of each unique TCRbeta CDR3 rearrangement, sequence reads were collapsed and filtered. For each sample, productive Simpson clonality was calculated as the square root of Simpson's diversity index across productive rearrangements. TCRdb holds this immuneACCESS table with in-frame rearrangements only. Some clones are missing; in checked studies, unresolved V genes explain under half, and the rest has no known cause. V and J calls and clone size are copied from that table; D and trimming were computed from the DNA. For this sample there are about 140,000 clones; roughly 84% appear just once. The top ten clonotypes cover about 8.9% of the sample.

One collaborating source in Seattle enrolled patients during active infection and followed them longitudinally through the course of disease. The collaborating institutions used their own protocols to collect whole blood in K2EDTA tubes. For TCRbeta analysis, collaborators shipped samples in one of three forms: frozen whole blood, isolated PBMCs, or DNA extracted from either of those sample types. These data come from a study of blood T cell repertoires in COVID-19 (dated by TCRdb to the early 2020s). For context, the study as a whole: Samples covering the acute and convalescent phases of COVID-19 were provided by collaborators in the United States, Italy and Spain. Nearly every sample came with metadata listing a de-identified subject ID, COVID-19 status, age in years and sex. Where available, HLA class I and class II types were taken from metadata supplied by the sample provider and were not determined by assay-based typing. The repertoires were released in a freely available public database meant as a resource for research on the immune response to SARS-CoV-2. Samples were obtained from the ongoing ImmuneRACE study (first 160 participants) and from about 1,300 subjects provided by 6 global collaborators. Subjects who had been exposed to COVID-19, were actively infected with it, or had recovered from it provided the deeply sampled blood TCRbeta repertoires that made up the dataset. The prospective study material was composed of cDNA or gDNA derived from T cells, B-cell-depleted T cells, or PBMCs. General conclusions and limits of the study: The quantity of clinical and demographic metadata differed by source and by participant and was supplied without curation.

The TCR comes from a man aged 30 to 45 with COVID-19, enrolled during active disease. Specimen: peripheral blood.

The CDR3 has the sequence CASTMRPWDNEQFF. The DNA reads TGTGCCAGCACCATGAGGCCCTGGGACAATGAGCAGTTCTTC. This receptor chain uses TRBV27 and TRBJ2-1; confidence is insufficient to name the D gene. From the cysteine through the phenylalanine, the CDR3 covers 14 amino acids. Of the read, only the CDR3 DNA is kept; its 42 bases are in frame from base 1. For CDR1 and CDR2, the germline V gene (reference sequence) lists MNHEY and SMNVEV. V sheds 7 bases and J sheds 5 bases, leaving 15 bases between their ends.